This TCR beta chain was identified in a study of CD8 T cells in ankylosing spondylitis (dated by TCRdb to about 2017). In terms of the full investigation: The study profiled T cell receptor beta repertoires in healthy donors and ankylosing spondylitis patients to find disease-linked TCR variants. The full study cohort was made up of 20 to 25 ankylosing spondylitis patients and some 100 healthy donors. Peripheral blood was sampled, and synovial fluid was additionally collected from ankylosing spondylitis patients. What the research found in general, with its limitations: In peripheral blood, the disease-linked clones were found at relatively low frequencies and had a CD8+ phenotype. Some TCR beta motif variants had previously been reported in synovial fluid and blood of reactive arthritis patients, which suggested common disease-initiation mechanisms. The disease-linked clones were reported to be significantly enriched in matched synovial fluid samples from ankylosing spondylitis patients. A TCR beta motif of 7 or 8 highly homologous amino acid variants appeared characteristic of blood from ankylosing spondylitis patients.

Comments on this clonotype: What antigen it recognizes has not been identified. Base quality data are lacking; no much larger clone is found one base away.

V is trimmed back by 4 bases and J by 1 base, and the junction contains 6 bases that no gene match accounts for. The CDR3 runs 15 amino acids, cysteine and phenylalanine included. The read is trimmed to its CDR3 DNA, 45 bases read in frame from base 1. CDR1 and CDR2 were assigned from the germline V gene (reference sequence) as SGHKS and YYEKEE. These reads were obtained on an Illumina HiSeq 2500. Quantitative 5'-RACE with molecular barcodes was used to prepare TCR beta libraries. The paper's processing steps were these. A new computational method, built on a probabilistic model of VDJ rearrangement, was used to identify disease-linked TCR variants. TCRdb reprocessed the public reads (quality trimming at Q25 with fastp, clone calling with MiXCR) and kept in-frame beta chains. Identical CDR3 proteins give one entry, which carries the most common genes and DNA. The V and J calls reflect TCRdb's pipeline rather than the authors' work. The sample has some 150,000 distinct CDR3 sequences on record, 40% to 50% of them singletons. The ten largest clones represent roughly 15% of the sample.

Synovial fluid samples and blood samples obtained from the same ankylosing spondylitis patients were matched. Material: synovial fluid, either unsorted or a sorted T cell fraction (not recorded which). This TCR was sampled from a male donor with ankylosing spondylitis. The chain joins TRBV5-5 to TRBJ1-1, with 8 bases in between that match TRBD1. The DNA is TGTGCCAGCAGCCCCCCAGGGGGCGCGAACACTGAAGCTTTCTTT. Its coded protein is CASSPPGGANTEAFF.